This paragraph covers one T cell receptor beta chain sequence. Its antigen is as yet unknown. The sample belongs to a study of cytomegalovirus exposure and HLA in healthy donors. Turning to the study itself: Earlier sequencing of approximately 180 million T cells yielded 90 million to 140 million unique TCR beta sequences. There were a few hundred genotyped donors. Of these, roughly 80% fell in the genetic ancestry cluster associated with self-reported Caucasian donors. Overall study results and limits: A few CMV-associated chains proved CMV antigen-specific in vitro. In an earlier analysis, about 87% or about 30%: the productive usage of most TCR beta V segments.

The germline V gene encodes CDR1 SGHRS and CDR2 YFSETQ. The CDR3 spans 15 residues. V trimming: 3 bases; J trimming: 1 base; junction bases outside the gene matches: 2. Vbeta (60) and Jbeta (13) primers were used in the PCR. Profiled with immunoSEQ multiplex PCR; TCRdb holds only in-frame clones, not every one. The table has around 300,000 clones, 65% to 85% seen once; the top ten hold 2% to 2.5%. Sequenced: PBMCs. The rearrangement joins TRBV5-1 to TRBJ1-3; 9 positions match TRBD1. The sequence was obtained from a female donor in good health and CMV-seronegative. The CDR3 here is CASSWDRASGNTIYF. The CDR3 DNA sequence: TGCGCCAGCAGCTGGGACAGGGCATCTGGAAACACCATATATTTT. The variable domain in full, with the rest retrieved from reference TRBV5-1 and TRBJ1-3, is KAGVTQTPRYLIKTRGQQVTLSCSPISGHRSVSWYQQTPGQGLQFLFEYFSETQRNKGNFPGRFSGRQFSNSRSEMNVSTLELGDSALYLCASSWDRASGNTIYFGEGSWLTVV.